The next 4 T cell receptor beta chains were all read from a single sample in a study of blood T cell repertoires in COVID-19. The assay was immunoSEQ multiplex PCR, and TCRdb's table has in-frame clones only and misses some. The sample holds roughly 330,000 clones, roughly 82% seen once. The specimen was peripheral blood. All receptors come from a woman aged 45-65 years with acute or convalescent COVID-19.

This chain joins TRBV7-2 and TRBJ1-4; D may be TRBD1 (5 bases). The CDR3 contains 15 residues. Germline V gene lookup returns CDR1 SGHTA and CDR2 FQGNSA. Trimming removed 2 bases from V and 3 bases from J, with 10 bases in between. CDR3 amino acids: CASSLSGGANEKLFF. In nucleotides, the CDR3 is TGTGCCAGCAGCTTAAGCGGGGGGGCTAATGAAAAACTGTTTTTT. The full variable domain, with the rest looked up from reference TRBV7-2 and TRBJ1-4, is GAGVSQSPSNKVTEKGKDVELRCDPISGHTALYWYRQSLGQGLEFLIYFQGNSAPDKSGLPSDRFSAERTGGSVSTLTIQRTQQEDSAVYLCASSLSGGANEKLFFGSGTQLSVL.

This chain joins TRBV5-1 and TRBJ1-6; 9 nucleotides line up with TRBD1. After removal of 2 bases from V and 9 bases from J, the junction contained 3 bases not matched to a gene. Germline assignment: CDR1 SGHRS and CDR2 YFSETQ. CDR3 length: 14 residues. In DNA form, the CDR3 reads TGCGCCAGCAGCTTCACAGGGGGCGGTTCACCCCTCCACTTT. This gives the protein CASSFTGGGSPLHF.

The chain recombines TRBV5-6 with TRBJ1-4; 12 nucleotides align to TRBD1. The CDR3 spans 16 residues. CDR1 SGHDT and CDR2 YYEEEE come from the germline V gene. V was pared by 4 bases and J by 6 bases, with 7 bases of the junction left unmatched. This chain's CDR3 is CASSLQRDRGHEKLFF. CDR3 sequence (DNA): TGTGCCAGCAGCCTTCAACGGGACAGGGGGCATGAAAAACTGTTTTTT.

The rearrangement uses TRBV2 and TRBJ2-1; 14 nucleotides agree with TRBD2. The CDR3 consists of 14 residues. The germline V gene encodes CDR1 SNHLY and CDR2 FYNNEI. V was clipped by 4 bases and J by 9 bases; unmatched bases: 2. CDR3 residues: CASSGLAGGLEQFF. In DNA, the CDR3 is TGTGCCAGCAGTGGACTAGCGGGAGGGCTTGAGCAGTTCTTC.